Below, one T cell receptor (beta chain) is given with its context. Its antigen is as yet unknown. Via MiXCR, TCRdb re-called the 5' RACE reads, giving one row per CDR3 protein. The sample consists of around 1.7 million distinct CDR3 sequences, around a third of them appearing once. The data were obtained in a study of identical twins. Findings and caveats of the study: Out-of-frame TCR alpha sharing in monozygotic twins exceeded recombination model predictions. Whereas memory repertoires showed no such difference, abundant cord blood beta clonotypes carried fewer insertions.

Source material: cord blood. The sequence was obtained from a newborn girl in good health.

The CDR3 nucleotides are TGTGCCAGCAGGGCGTTGCCCACAGATACGCAGTATTTT. Its translation is CASRALPTDTQYF. The chain carries TRBV12-3 or TRBV12-4 and TRBJ2-3; D gene ambiguous. V lost 6 bases to trimming and J lost 2 bases, with 9 bases between them. The CDR3 is 13 residues long.